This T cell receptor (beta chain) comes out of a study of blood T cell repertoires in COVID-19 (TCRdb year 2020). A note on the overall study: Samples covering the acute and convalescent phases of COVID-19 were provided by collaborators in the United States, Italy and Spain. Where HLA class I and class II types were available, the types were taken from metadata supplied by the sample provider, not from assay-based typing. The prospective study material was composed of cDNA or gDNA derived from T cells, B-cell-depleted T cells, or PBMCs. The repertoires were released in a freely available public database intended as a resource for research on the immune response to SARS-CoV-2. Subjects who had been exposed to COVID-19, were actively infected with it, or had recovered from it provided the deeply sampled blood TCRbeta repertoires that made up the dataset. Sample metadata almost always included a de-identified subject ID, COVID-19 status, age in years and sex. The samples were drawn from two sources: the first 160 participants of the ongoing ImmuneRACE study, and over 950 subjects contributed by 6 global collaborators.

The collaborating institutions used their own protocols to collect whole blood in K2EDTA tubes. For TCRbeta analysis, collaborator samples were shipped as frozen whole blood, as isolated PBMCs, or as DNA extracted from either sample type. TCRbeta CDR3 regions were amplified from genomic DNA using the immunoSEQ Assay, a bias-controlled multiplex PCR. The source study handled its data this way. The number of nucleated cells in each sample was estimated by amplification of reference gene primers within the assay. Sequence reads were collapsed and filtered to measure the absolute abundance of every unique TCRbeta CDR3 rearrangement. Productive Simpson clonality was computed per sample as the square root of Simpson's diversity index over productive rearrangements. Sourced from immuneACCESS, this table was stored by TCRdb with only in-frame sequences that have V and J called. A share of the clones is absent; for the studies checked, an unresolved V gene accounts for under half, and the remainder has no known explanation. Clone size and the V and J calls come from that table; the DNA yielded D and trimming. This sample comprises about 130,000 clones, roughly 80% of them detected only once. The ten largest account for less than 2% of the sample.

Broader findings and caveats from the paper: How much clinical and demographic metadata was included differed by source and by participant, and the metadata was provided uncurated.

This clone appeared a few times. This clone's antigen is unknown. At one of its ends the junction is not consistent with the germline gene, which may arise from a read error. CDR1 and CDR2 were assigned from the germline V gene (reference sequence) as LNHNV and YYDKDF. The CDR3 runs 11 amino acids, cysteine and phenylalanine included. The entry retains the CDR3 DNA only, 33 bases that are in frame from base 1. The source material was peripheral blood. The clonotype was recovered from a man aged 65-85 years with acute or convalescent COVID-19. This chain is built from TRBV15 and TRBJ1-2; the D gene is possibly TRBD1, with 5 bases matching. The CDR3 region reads CATSRGGRALF. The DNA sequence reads TGTGCCACCAGCAGAGGTGGCAGGGCCCTCTTC.